This T cell receptor (beta chain) was retrieved from a study of T cell repertoires in cytomegalovirus infection. Study-wide background: Recently identified HLA-C-restricted and well-studied HLA-B-restricted CMV epitopes were used.

MiXCR, applied by TCRdb to the reads, yields one record per CDR3 protein. The data contain approximately 600,000 distinct CDR3 sequences, just under 40% of them seen just once; the ten biggest clones take up 48%. Germline CDR1 SGHVS, CDR2 FNYEAQ. Trimming cost V 5 bases and J 8 bases, with 22 bases left between them. The CDR3 loop spans 16 amino acids. As concerns this clonotype: What it binds is unknown.

This TCR was recovered from a human donor in good health (CMV status not recorded). Some clones in this sample may be carry-over from other donors' samples. The source material was cultured PBMCs, sampled from culture after CMV antigen stimulation. The chain uses TRBV7-6 and TRBJ2-1, with a tentative D call TRBD2 (5 bases). CDR3 in amino acids: CASSPSAAQNGDEQFF. In DNA form, the CDR3 reads TGTGCCAGCAGCCCCAGCGCAGCCCAAAACGGGGATGAGCAGTTCTTC.